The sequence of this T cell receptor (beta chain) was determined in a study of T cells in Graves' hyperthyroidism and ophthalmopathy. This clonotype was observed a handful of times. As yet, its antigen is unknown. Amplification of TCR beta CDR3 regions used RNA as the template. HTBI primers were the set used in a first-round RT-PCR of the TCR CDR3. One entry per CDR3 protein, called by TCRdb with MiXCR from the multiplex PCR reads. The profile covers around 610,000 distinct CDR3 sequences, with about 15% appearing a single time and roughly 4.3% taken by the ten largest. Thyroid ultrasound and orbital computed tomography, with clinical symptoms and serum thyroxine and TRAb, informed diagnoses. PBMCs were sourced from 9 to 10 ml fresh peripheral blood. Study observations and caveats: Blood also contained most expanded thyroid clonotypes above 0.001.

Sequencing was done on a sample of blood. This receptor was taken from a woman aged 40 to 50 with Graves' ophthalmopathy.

CDR3 loop: CSGTSGTYNEQFF. The CDR3 bases are TGCAGTGGGACTAGCGGGACCTACAATGAGCAGTTCTTC. The chain joins TRBV20-1 to TRBJ2-1; TRBD2 aligns across 12 bases. Germline values: CDR1 DFQATT, CDR2 SNEGSKA (reference sequence). The CDR3 extends over 13 amino acids. V lost 7 bases, J lost 2 bases, and 0 bases stayed unmatched.